The rows below give T cell receptor beta chains drawn from one sample of a study of patients and donors after allogeneic stem cell transplantation. One entry per CDR3 protein, called by TCRdb with MiXCR from the RT-PCR reads. The table includes about a million distinct CDR3 sequences, about 20% detected once. Material for sequencing was blood, either unsorted or a sorted T cell fraction (not recorded which). The receptors come from a human donor who was either an allogeneic HSCT recipient or a stem cell or donor lymphocyte infusion donor (not recorded which). It is not recorded whose cells these are; they may come from a transplant donor. The CDR3 runs from the conserved cysteine through the conserved F or W. Fields, in order: CDR3 protein, CDR3 DNA, D gene, CDR3 length, J gene, clone size, V gene. D genes are given only for firm matches. Rows may omit the clone size; those that give it use once, few, many or a size class.

CDR3 protein: CSATSGGMEDTQYF; CDR3 DNA: TGCAGTGCCACATCAGGGGGCATGGAAGATACGCAGTATTTT; D gene: TRBD1; CDR3 length: 14; J gene: TRBJ2-3; clone size: NA; V gene: TRBV20-1
CDR3 protein: CSGRGSYGYTF; CDR3 DNA: TGCAGCGGGCGGGGGTCCTATGGCTACACCTTC; D gene: NA; CDR3 length: 11; J gene: TRBJ1-2; clone size: few; V gene: TRBV29-1
CDR3 protein: CASSFRPVLPF; CDR3 DNA: TGTGCCAGCAGCTTCCGGCCAGTCCTTCCCTTC; D gene: NA; CDR3 length: 11; J gene: TRBJ1-2; clone size: NA; V gene: TRBV7-9
CDR3 protein: CASSLDRADEQYF; CDR3 DNA: TGCGCCAGCAGCTTGGACAGGGCGGACGAGCAGTACTTC; D gene: NA; CDR3 length: 13; J gene: TRBJ2-7; clone size: many; V gene: TRBV5-1
CDR3 protein: CAIRTGGAYNEQFF; CDR3 DNA: TGTGCCATCAGAACAGGGGGCGCCTACAATGAGCAGTTCTTC; D gene: TRBD1; CDR3 length: 14; J gene: TRBJ2-1; clone size: few; V gene: TRBV10-3
CDR3 protein: CASSLDGGRADNEQFF; CDR3 DNA: TGTGCCAGCAGCTTAGATGGCGGGAGGGCCGATAATGAGCAGTTCTTC; D gene: TRBD2; CDR3 length: 16; J gene: TRBJ2-1; clone size: NA; V gene: TRBV7-9
CDR3 protein: CASSLTRAGNSHTAYEQYF; CDR3 DNA: TGCGCCAGCAGCCTGACCCGGGCAGGAAATTCCCATACCGCCTACGAGCAGTACTTC; D gene: NA; CDR3 length: 19; J gene: TRBJ2-7; clone size: NA; V gene: TRBV5-1
CDR3 protein: CASSQMWGQGNTEAFF; CDR3 DNA: TGTGCCAGCAGCCAAATGTGGGGACAGGGGAACACTGAAGCTTTCTTT; D gene: TRBD1; CDR3 length: 16; J gene: TRBJ1-1; clone size: NA; V gene: TRBV7-8
CDR3 protein: CSARSLGQGSYGYTF; CDR3 DNA: TGCAGTGCTAGAAGTCTGGGACAGGGCAGCTATGGCTACACCTTC; D gene: TRBD1; CDR3 length: 15; J gene: TRBJ1-2; clone size: many; V gene: TRBV20-1
CDR3 protein: CASRTIDRGSPLHF; CDR3 DNA: TGTGCCAGCAGAACCATCGACAGGGGTTCACCCCTCCACTTT; D gene: TRBD1; CDR3 length: 14; J gene: TRBJ1-6; clone size: few; V gene: TRBV12-3/TRBV12-4
CDR3 protein: CASRPGLADQETQYF; CDR3 DNA: TGTGCCAGCAGGCCGGGACTAGCGGATCAAGAGACCCAGTACTTC; D gene: TRBD2; CDR3 length: 15; J gene: TRBJ2-5; clone size: few; V gene: TRBV12-3/TRBV12-4
CDR3 protein: CATSERRGLNYGYTF; CDR3 DNA: TGTGCCACCAGTGAACGCAGGGGATTGAACTATGGCTACACCTTC; D gene: NA; CDR3 length: 15; J gene: TRBJ1-2; clone size: many; V gene: TRBV24-1
CDR3 protein: CASSLDDRANSPLHF; CDR3 DNA: TGCGCCAGCAGCTTGGACGACAGGGCGAATTCACCCCTCCACTTT; D gene: TRBD1; CDR3 length: 15; J gene: TRBJ1-6; clone size: NA; V gene: TRBV5-1
CDR3 protein: CASSLDLAPDTQYF; CDR3 DNA: TGTGCCAGCAGTTTAGATCTAGCCCCAGATACGCAGTATTTT; D gene: NA; CDR3 length: 14; J gene: TRBJ2-3; clone size: many; V gene: TRBV12-3/TRBV12-4
CDR3 protein: CASSPGQGNTDTQYF; CDR3 DNA: TGTGCCAGCAGCCCCGGACAGGGGAACACAGATACGCAGTATTTT; D gene: TRBD1; CDR3 length: 15; J gene: TRBJ2-3; clone size: many; V gene: TRBV5-6
CDR3 protein: CASSYSVGALGADTQYF; CDR3 DNA: TGTGCCAGCAGTTACTCGGTAGGGGCGCTGGGTGCAGATACGCAGTATTTT; D gene: NA; CDR3 length: 17; J gene: TRBJ2-3; clone size: few; V gene: TRBV6-5
CDR3 protein: CASSTDNVETQYF; CDR3 DNA: TGTGCCAGTAGTACCGACAACGTAGAGACCCAGTACTTC; D gene: NA; CDR3 length: 13; J gene: TRBJ2-5; clone size: NA; V gene: TRBV19
CDR3 protein: CASQPAGVIYEQFF; CDR3 DNA: TGTGCCAGCCAACCTGCGGGAGTAATATATGAGCAGTTCTTC; D gene: TRBD2; CDR3 length: 14; J gene: TRBJ2-1; clone size: NA; V gene: TRBV18
CDR3 protein: CASSLPSGPTGELFF; CDR3 DNA: TGCGCCAGCAGCCTCCCTAGCGGACCCACCGGGGAGCTGTTTTTT; D gene: TRBD2; CDR3 length: 15; J gene: TRBJ2-2; clone size: NA; V gene: TRBV5-1
CDR3 protein: CSARVAATTDTQYF; CDR3 DNA: TGCAGTGCTAGAGTTGCAGCGACGACAGATACGCAGTATTTT; D gene: NA; CDR3 length: 14; J gene: TRBJ2-3; clone size: NA; V gene: TRBV20-1
CDR3 protein: CASSSTGLAGFRTDTQYF; CDR3 DNA: TGTGCCAGCAGTTCTACGGGACTAGCGGGTTTCCGCACAGATACGCAGTATTTT; D gene: TRBD2; CDR3 length: 18; J gene: TRBJ2-3; clone size: many; V gene: TRBV12-3/TRBV12-4
CDR3 protein: CSASSRDNQPQHF; CDR3 DNA: TGCAGTGCTAGTTCCAGGGACAATCAGCCCCAGCATTTT; D gene: NA; CDR3 length: 13; J gene: TRBJ1-5; clone size: few; V gene: TRBV20-1
CDR3 protein: CSARPGTGIYEQYF; CDR3 DNA: TGCAGTGCTAGACCCGGGACAGGGATCTACGAGCAGTACTTC; D gene: TRBD1; CDR3 length: 14; J gene: TRBJ2-7; clone size: NA; V gene: TRBV20-1
CDR3 protein: CASSFSPANTEAFF; CDR3 DNA: TGCGCCAGCAGCTTTTCTCCCGCGAACACTGAAGCTTTCTTT; D gene: NA; CDR3 length: 14; J gene: TRBJ1-1; clone size: NA; V gene: TRBV5-1
CDR3 protein: CSASFERGDYGYTF; CDR3 DNA: TGCAGTGCTAGTTTTGAACGAGGAGACTATGGCTACACCTTC; D gene: NA; CDR3 length: 14; J gene: TRBJ1-2; clone size: NA; V gene: TRBV20-1
CDR3 protein: CASTFSQGLYEQYF; CDR3 DNA: TGTGCCAGCACCTTCAGCCAGGGCCTCTACGAGCAGTACTTC; D gene: NA; CDR3 length: 14; J gene: TRBJ2-7; clone size: NA; V gene: TRBV2
CDR3 protein: CASSLGTGGGEAFF; CDR3 DNA: TGCGCCAGCAGCTTGGGGACAGGGGGCGGCGAAGCTTTCTTT; D gene: TRBD1; CDR3 length: 14; J gene: TRBJ1-1; clone size: many; V gene: TRBV5-1
CDR3 protein: CASSLTRASGNTGELFF; CDR3 DNA: TGTGCCAGCAGCTTAACGAGGGCTAGTGGGAACACCGGGGAGCTGTTTTTT; D gene: NA; CDR3 length: 17; J gene: TRBJ2-2; clone size: many; V gene: TRBV7-3
CDR3 protein: CASSYGGLADKKETQYF; CDR3 DNA: TGTGCCAGCAGTTACGGCGGCCTAGCGGATAAAAAAGAGACCCAGTACTTC; D gene: TRBD2; CDR3 length: 17; J gene: TRBJ2-5; clone size: NA; V gene: TRBV6-5
CDR3 protein: CASARTPLGETQYF; CDR3 DNA: TGTGCCAGCGCCCGTACCCCCCTTGGGGAGACCCAGTACTTC; D gene: NA; CDR3 length: 14; J gene: TRBJ2-5; clone size: NA; V gene: TRBV28
CDR3 protein: CASSSTGLSEQYF; CDR3 DNA: TGCGCCAGCAGCTCCACGGGGTTAAGCGAGCAGTACTTC; D gene: NA; CDR3 length: 13; J gene: TRBJ2-7; clone size: few; V gene: TRBV5-1
CDR3 protein: CASTRGGDPREGDF; CDR3 DNA: TGTGCCAGCACCCGCGGCGGGGACCCAAGAGAGGGGGACTTC; D gene: NA; CDR3 length: 14; J gene: TRBJ2-5; clone size: few; V gene: TRBV6-2/TRBV6-3
CDR3 protein: CSARRRGWADTQYF; CDR3 DNA: TGCAGTGCGCGGAGGAGGGGGTGGGCAGATACGCAGTATTTT; D gene: NA; CDR3 length: 14; J gene: TRBJ2-3; clone size: few; V gene: TRBV20-1
CDR3 protein: CASSPYRAGRYEQYF; CDR3 DNA: TGTGCCAGCAGCCCGTATCGGGCGGGTCGCTACGAGCAGTACTTC; D gene: NA; CDR3 length: 15; J gene: TRBJ2-7; clone size: few; V gene: TRBV13
CDR3 protein: CASSQGNRDRGVNEQFF; CDR3 DNA: TGCGCCAGCAGCCAAGGGAACCGGGACAGGGGAGTCAATGAGCAGTTCTTC; D gene: TRBD1; CDR3 length: 17; J gene: TRBJ2-1; clone size: NA; V gene: TRBV4-3
CDR3 protein: CASSDPGQGRLPDLNTGELFF; CDR3 DNA: TGCGCCAGCAGTGATCCCGGACAGGGGCGACTCCCTGACCTCAACACCGGGGAGCTGTTTTTT; D gene: TRBD1; CDR3 length: 21; J gene: TRBJ2-2; clone size: NA; V gene: TRBV10-2
CDR3 protein: CASSPESIPYNEQFF; CDR3 DNA: TGTGCCAGCTCACCAGAGTCCATTCCTTACAATGAGCAGTTCTTC; D gene: NA; CDR3 length: 15; J gene: TRBJ2-1; clone size: NA; V gene: TRBV18
CDR3 protein: CAIRSSGGDYNEQFF; CDR3 DNA: TGTGCCATCAGATCTAGCGGGGGCGACTACAATGAGCAGTTCTTC; D gene: TRBD2; CDR3 length: 15; J gene: TRBJ2-1; clone size: few; V gene: TRBV10-3
CDR3 protein: CSAPRSGSTDTQYF; CDR3 DNA: TGCAGTGCGCCAAGAAGCGGAAGCACAGATACGCAGTATTTT; D gene: NA; CDR3 length: 14; J gene: TRBJ2-3; clone size: NA; V gene: TRBV20-1
CDR3 protein: CSVWAKRGTGELFF; CDR3 DNA: TGCAGCGTTTGGGCAAAGAGGGGCACCGGGGAGCTGTTTTTT; D gene: NA; CDR3 length: 14; J gene: TRBJ2-2; clone size: many; V gene: TRBV29-1
CDR3 protein: CATSTTEDTEAFF; CDR3 DNA: TGTGCCACCAGCACGACAGAGGACACTGAAGCTTTCTTT; D gene: NA; CDR3 length: 13; J gene: TRBJ1-1; clone size: NA; V gene: TRBV15
CDR3 protein: CASSLDRDFPSSYEQYF; CDR3 DNA: TGTGCCAGCAGTCTAGACAGGGACTTCCCGAGCTCCTACGAGCAGTACTTC; D gene: NA; CDR3 length: 17; J gene: TRBJ2-7; clone size: few; V gene: TRBV6-1
CDR3 protein: CAGKGAGNAYEQYF; CDR3 DNA: TGTGCCGGCAAAGGAGCGGGCAATGCCTACGAGCAGTACTTC; D gene: NA; CDR3 length: 14; J gene: TRBJ2-7; clone size: NA; V gene: TRBV2
CDR3 protein: CASSVSSGGAKTQYF; CDR3 DNA: TGTGCCAGCAGTGTATCTAGCGGGGGGGCAAAGACCCAGTACTTC; D gene: TRBD2; CDR3 length: 15; J gene: TRBJ2-5; clone size: few; V gene: TRBV27
CDR3 protein: CASGLGQGGFVAEAFF; CDR3 DNA: TGTGCTAGTGGTTTGGGCCAGGGAGGATTTGTCGCTGAAGCTTTCTTT; D gene: NA; CDR3 length: 16; J gene: TRBJ1-1; clone size: NA; V gene: TRBV12-5
CDR3 protein: CSLHQDRRLVDTF; CDR3 DNA: TGCAGTTTGCACCAGGACAGACGACTCGTTGACACCTTC; D gene: NA; CDR3 length: 13; J gene: TRBJ1-2; clone size: NA; V gene: TRBV20-1
CDR3 protein: CASSPSVMNTEAFF; CDR3 DNA: TGCGCCAGCAGCCCCTCGGTCATGAACACTGAAGCTTTCTTT; D gene: NA; CDR3 length: 14; J gene: TRBJ1-1; clone size: few; V gene: TRBV5-1